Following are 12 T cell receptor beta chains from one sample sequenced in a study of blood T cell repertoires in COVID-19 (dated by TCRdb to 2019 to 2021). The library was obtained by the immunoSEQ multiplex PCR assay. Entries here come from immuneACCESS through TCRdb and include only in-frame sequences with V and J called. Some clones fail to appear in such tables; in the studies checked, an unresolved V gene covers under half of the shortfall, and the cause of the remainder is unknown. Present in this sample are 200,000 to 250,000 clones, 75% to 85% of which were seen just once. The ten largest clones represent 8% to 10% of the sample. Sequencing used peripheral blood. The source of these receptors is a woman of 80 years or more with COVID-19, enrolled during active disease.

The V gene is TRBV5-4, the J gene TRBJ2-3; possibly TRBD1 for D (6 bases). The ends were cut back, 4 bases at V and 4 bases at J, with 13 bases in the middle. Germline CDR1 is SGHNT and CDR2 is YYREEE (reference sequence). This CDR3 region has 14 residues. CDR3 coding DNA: TGTGCCAGCAGCCTCCCTAAGGGGGCAGATACGCAGTATTTT. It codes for CASSLPKGADTQYF.

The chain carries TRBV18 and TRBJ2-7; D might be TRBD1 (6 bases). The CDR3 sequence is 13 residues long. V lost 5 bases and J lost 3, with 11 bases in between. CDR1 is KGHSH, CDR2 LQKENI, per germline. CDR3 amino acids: CASSSQGNYEQYF. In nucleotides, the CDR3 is TGTGCCAGCTCAAGTCAGGGGAACTACGAGCAGTACTTC.

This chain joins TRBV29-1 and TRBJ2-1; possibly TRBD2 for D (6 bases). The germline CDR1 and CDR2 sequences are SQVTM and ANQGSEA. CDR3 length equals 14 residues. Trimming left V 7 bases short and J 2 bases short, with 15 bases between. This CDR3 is CSGMGGSAYNEQFF. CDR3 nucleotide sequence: TGCAGCGGAATGGGAGGTAGCGCCTACAATGAGCAGTTCTTC.

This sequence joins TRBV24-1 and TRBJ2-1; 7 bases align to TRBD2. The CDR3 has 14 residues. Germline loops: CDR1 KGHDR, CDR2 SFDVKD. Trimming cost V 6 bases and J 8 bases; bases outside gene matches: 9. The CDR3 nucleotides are TGTGCCACCAGTACTAGCGCCGCAATCGATGAGCAGTTCTTC. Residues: CATSTSAAIDEQFF.

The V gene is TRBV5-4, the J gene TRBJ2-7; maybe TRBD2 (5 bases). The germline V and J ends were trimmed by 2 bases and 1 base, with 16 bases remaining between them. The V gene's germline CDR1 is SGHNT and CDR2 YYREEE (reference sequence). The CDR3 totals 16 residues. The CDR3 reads CASSLDLRTGSYEQYF. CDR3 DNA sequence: TGTGCCAGCAGCTTAGATCTCCGGACGGGGTCCTACGAGCAGTACTTC.

CDR3 coding DNA: TGTGCCACCAGTGACCCCGGGGACAAACCAGATACGCAGTATTTT. Translated, it gives CATSDPGDKPDTQYF. This chain uses TRBV24-1 with TRBJ2-3, with TRBD1 as a possible D gene (6 bases). V lost 4 bases and J 4 bases, leaving 14 bases between the germline ends. The CDR3 extends over 15 amino acids. Germline CDR1 reads KGHDR; CDR2 reads SFDVKD.

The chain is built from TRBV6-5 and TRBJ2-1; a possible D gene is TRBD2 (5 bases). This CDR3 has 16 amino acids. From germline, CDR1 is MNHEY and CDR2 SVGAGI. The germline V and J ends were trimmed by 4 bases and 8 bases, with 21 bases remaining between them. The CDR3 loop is CASSFSRRAAEHEQFF. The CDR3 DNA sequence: TGTGCCAGCAGTTTTTCTCGCCGGGCAGCGGAGCATGAGCAGTTCTTC.

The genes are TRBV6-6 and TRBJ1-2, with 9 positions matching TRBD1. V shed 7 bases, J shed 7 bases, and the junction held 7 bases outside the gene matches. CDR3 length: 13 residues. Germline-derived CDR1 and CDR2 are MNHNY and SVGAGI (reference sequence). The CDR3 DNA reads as TGTGCCAGCACCCCACAGGGGGCTGCTGGCTACACCTTC. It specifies CASTPQGAAGYTF.

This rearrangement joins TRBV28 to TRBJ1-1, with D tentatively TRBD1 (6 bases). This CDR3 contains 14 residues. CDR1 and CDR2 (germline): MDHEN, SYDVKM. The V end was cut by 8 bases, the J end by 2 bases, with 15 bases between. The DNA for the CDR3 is TGTGCCAGCTACAGGGTCGGAGGAAACACTGAAGCTTTCTTT. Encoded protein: CASYRVGGNTEAFF.

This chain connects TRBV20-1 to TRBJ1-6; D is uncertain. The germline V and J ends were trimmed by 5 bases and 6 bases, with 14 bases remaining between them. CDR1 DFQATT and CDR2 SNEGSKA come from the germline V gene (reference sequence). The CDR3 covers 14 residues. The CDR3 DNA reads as TGCAGTGCTGGTGTGGGCGTTCTTAATTCACCCCTCCACTTT. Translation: CSAGVGVLNSPLHF.

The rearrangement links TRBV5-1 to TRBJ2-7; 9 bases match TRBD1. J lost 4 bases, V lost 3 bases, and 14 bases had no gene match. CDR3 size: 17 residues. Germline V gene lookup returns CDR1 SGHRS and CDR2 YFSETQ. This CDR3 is CASSSLPAQGAEYEQYF. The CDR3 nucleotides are TGCGCCAGCAGCTCCCTTCCCGCACAGGGGGCTGAGTACGAGCAGTACTTC.

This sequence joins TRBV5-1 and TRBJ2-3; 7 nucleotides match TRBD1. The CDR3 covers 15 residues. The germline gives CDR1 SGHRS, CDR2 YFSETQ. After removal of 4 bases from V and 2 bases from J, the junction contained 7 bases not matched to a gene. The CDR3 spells CASSDPGQSTDTQYF. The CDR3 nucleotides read TGCGCCAGCAGCGATCCGGGACAGTCCACAGATACGCAGTATTTT.